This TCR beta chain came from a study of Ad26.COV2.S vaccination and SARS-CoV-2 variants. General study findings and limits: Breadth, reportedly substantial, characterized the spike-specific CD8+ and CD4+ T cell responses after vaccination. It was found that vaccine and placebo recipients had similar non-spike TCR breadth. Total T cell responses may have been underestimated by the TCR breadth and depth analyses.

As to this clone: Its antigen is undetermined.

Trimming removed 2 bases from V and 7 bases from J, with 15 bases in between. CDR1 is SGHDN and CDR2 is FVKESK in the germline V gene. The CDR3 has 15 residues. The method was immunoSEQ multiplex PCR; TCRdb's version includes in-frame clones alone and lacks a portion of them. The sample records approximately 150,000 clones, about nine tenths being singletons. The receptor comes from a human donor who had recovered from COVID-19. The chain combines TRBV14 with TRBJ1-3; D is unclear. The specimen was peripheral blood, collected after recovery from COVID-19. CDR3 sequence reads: CASSQMGDRRNTIYF. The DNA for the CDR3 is TGTGCCAGCAGCCAAATGGGCGACCGAAGGAACACCATATATTTT.